This T cell receptor beta chain derives from a study of blood T cells in healthy people across ages (dated by TCRdb to between 2014 and 2017). Some background on the complete study: In model experiments, roughly one uniquely barcoded TCR beta cDNA molecule per two T cells was captured by template switching. To track age-related changes in TCR beta repertoire diversity, the study relied on deep sequencing normalized with unique cDNA molecular identifiers. The donors were divided into four age groups: young (average 16 years), middle-aged (roughly 40), aged (about 61) and long-lived (about 90). To avoid experimental bias, donors of different ages were randomly spread across the sequencing lanes. Two additional independent replicas of 1 million unique cDNA reads from the same blood draw were analyzed for two donors (one aged 18 to 30 and one aged 80 or older). Broader findings and caveats from the paper: The CMV infection status of donors was not known, potentially confounding age-related changes in expanded clonotypes. Estimates of total diversity based on one million sequenced T cells were regarded as lower bounds and as underestimates. The long-lived group showed more naive CD4+ T cells, fewer expanded clones and increased TCR diversity than the aged group, suggesting age selection. There was a strong correlation between observed TCR beta diversity and the percentage of naive T cells measured by flow cytometry. Observed TCR beta diversity per million T cells fell roughly linearly with age, and a significant reduction was already apparent by age about 38. Conclusive comparison of naive and antigen-experienced compartments was prevented by the profiling of bulk unsorted PBMCs.

Based on the germline V gene, the CDR1 and CDR2 sequences are MGHRA and YSYEKL. The CDR3, cysteine through phenylalanine, is 18 amino acids long. Just the 54-base CDR3 DNA is kept, in frame starting at base 1. V is cut back by 1 base and J by 0 bases, with 8 bases in the junction unmatched. Systemically healthy Caucasian individuals from Russia, approximately 39 in total and aged about 6 to 100 years, were included as donors. Each donor gave 8 to 10 milliliters of peripheral blood, drawn into EDTA-treated Vacutainer tubes. Ficoll-Paque density-gradient centrifugation was used to isolate PBMCs, with at least 6 million obtained per sample. Total RNA was extracted from PBMCs with Trizol reagent, with at least 6 micrograms obtained per sample. For every donor, an aliquot of PBMCs went through flow cytometry to measure the percentages of naive CD45RAhigh/CD27high T cells. The protocol used for the library was 5' RACE. Sequencing instrument: Illumina HiSeq 2500. The second PCR ran for roughly 7 to 11 cycles and used a J-beta primer mix along with a sample-barcoded 5' primer. A template-switch 5' adaptor carrying 12 random nucleotides introduced a unique molecular identifier onto each TCR beta cDNA molecule. Each sample yielded at least 3 million CDR3-containing paired-end reads. All of the RNA was converted into first-strand cDNA using the Mint cDNA synthesis kit, with a TRBC-specific oligonucleotide serving as the primer. All cDNA was treated with uracil-DNA glycosylase and then went through a first 18-cycle PCR with the universal primers M1SS and BC2_uni_R. The authors processed their data as follows. Normalization of each sample was performed by random selection of 1 million high-quality reads, each carrying a distinct molecular identifier. Instead of being binned into consensus sequences, reads with shared molecular identifiers were discarded. MiTCR, run with a Q25 quality threshold and the strictest error-elimination algorithm, handled CDR3 identification, clonotype clustering and error correction. Lower-bound total TCR beta diversity was estimated with a nonparametric unseen species model using Euler transformation. Clones were called with MiXCR by TCRdb after fastp trimmed the public reads at Q25, and only in-frame beta chains were retained. CDR3 protein sequences are deduplicated, and each keeps its most common genes and DNA. It is TCRdb's table, rather than the study itself, that gives the V and J calls and clone size. This sample lists around 620,000 distinct CDR3 sequences; roughly a quarter were detected once. Under 20% of the sample lies in the top ten.

This clonotype has only a few counts. Its binding antigen is unknown. No base quality information exists; no much larger clone differs at one position. The TCR was taken from a woman in her sixties or seventies in good health. The chain uses TRBV4-1 and TRBJ1-1, and TRBD1 aligns with 10 junction nucleotides. Sample: blood. The CDR3 region: CASSQGGGQGPMNTEAFF. The DNA reads TGCGCCAGCAGCCAAGGAGGGGGACAGGGGCCCATGAACACTGAAGCTTTCTTT.